A single sample is the source of the 30 T cell receptor beta chains below, sequenced in a study of cytomegalovirus exposure and HLA in healthy donors. PCR involved 60 Vbeta and 13 Jbeta primers. Profiling relied on immunoSEQ multiplex PCR, and the TCRdb table lists in-frame clones only, not all of them. The sample lists about 150,000 clones, around 72% seen once, with over 4% in the top ten. Sequencing used PBMCs. These receptor sequences come from a man between 50 and 59 years old in good health and CMV-seropositive.

This clone has just one count. V usage is TRBV11-2 and J usage is TRBJ1-6; 9 nucleotides line up with TRBD1. After removal of 4 bases from V and 2 bases from J, the junction contained 6 bases not matched to a gene. The CDR3 sequence is 17 residues long. Germline CDR1 and CDR2: SGHAT and FQNNGV. The CDR3 bases are TGTGCCAGCAGCTCTCGGACAGGGGAGGCCTATAATTCACCCCTCCACTTT. Protein sequence: CASSSRTGEAYNSPLHF.

The chain couples TRBV11-2 to TRBJ2-1, with D tentatively TRBD1 (7 bases). Trimming took 5 bases from V and 1 from J, leaving 15 bases between them. Germline lookup yields CDR1 SGHAT and CDR2 FQNNGV. The CDR3 sequence is 16 residues long. The CDR3 nucleotides are TGTGCCAGCAGCGCCTCGCAGGGGGGATCCTACAATGAGCAGTTCTTC. This sequence encodes CASSASQGGSYNEQFF. Complete variable domain (other parts from reference TRBV11-2 and TRBJ2-1): EAGVAQSPRYKIIEKRQSVAFWCNPISGHATLYWYQQILGQGPKLLIQFQNNGVVDDSQLPKDRFSAERLKGVDSTLKIQPAKLEDSAVYLCASSASQGGSYNEQFFGPGTRLTVL.

This clone appeared once. V and J are TRBV4-2 and TRBJ1-2; D remains unclear. The V gene lost 0 bases and the J gene lost 3 bases, with 11 bases spanning the gap. The CDR3 runs to 15 residues. Germline assignment: CDR1 LGHNA and CDR2 YNFKEQ. CDR3 nucleotides: TGTGCCAGCAGCCAAGAGGCAGTGGCCGACTATGGCTACACCTTC. Protein product: CASSQEAVADYGYTF.

This chain's CDR3 is CASKGGTLNTEAFF. For the CDR3, the DNA is TGTGCCAGTAAAGGGGGTACCTTGAACACTGAAGCTTTCTTT. This chain joins TRBV19 and TRBJ1-1; D is possibly TRBD1 (6 bases). Germline V gene lookup returns CDR1 LNHDA and CDR2 SQIVND (reference sequence). V was trimmed by 7 bases and J by 0 bases, leaving 12 bases between them. This CDR3 has 14 amino acids.

V usage is TRBV15 and J usage is TRBJ2-5, with TRBD1 identical over 7 bases. CDR1 LNHNV and CDR2 YYDKDF come from the germline V gene (reference sequence). This CDR3 comprises 15 residues. V was clipped by 2 bases and J by 1 base; unmatched bases: 4. CDR3 region: CATSRQQGPQETQYF. The CDR3 coding sequence is TGTGCCACCAGCAGACAACAGGGGCCCCAAGAGACCCAGTACTTC.

The genes are TRBV6-1 and TRBJ2-5, with 7 nucleotides matching TRBD2. CDR1 is MNHNS, CDR2 SASEGT, per germline. V trimming: 0 bases; J trimming: 4 bases; junction bases outside the gene matches: 2. CDR3 length: 14 amino acids. CDR3 region: CASSEASGGETQYF. Written as DNA, the CDR3 is TGTGCCAGCAGTGAAGCCTCGGGGGGAGAGACCCAGTACTTC.

The chain recombines TRBV29-1 with TRBJ2-1; 7 bases are a match to TRBD2. Per germline, CDR1 SQVTM and CDR2 ANQGSEA. V was pared by 1 base and J by 3 bases, with 0 bases of the junction left unmatched. CDR3 length: 13 amino acids. CDR3 in DNA: TGCAGCGTTGAAGGGACTAGCTACAATGAGCAGTTCTTC. This encodes CSVEGTSYNEQFF.

This clone came up once. This chain uses TRBV9 with TRBJ2-6, with D possibly being TRBD1 (5 bases). This CDR3 region has 19 residues. V was cut by 3 bases and J by 0 bases, with 19 bases left in between. Germline CDR1 is SGDLS and CDR2 is YYNGEE. The CDR3 DNA reads TGTGCCAGCAGCGGCCATCAGGGAAATATCCTCTCTGGGGCCAACGTCCTGACTTTC. Its translation: CASSGHQGNILSGANVLTF.

The rearrangement joins TRBV6-1 to TRBJ1-2, with 7 bases lining up with TRBD1. Germline V gene data show CDR1 as MNHNS and CDR2 as SASEGT. The CDR3 consists of 15 residues. V gave up 2 bases and J gave up 3 bases; unmatched junction bases: 6. CDR3 protein: CASSEQGQIYYGYTF. CDR3 coding DNA: TGTGCCAGCAGTGAACAGGGACAGATCTACTATGGCTACACCTTC.

This clone was counted a few times. The V and J genes are TRBV6-5 and TRBJ2-1, with a weak D call TRBD2 (5 bases). Trimming took off 7 bases at V and 1 base at J, with 11 bases between the two ends. In germline, CDR1 is MNHEY, CDR2 SVGAGI. This CDR3 is 14 amino acids long. The CDR3 nucleotides are TGTGCCAGCACCAAGCGGTCATCCTACAATGAGCAGTTCTTC. Protein sequence: CASTKRSSYNEQFF.

V gene TRBV2 combines with J gene TRBJ2-1; 10 positions agree with TRBD2. Trimming removed 4 bases from V and 10 bases from J; junction bases left unmatched: 13. The germline V gene encodes CDR1 SNHLY and CDR2 FYNNEI. The CDR3 is 16 amino acids. In DNA form, the CDR3 reads TGTGCCAGCAGTGTGGGACTAGCGCTGATACAATCCGAGCAGTTCTTC. Translated, it gives CASSVGLALIQSEQFF. Looking up the rest from reference TRBV2 and TRBJ2-1 gives the full variable domain: EPEVTQTPSHQVTQMGQEVILRCVPISNHLYFYWYRQILGQKVEFLVSFYNNEISEKSEIFDDQFSVERPDGSNFTLKIRSTKLEDSAMYFCASSVGLALIQSEQFFGPGTRLTVL.

The chain has TRBV21-1 and TRBJ2-7; the table's D call, TRBD2, was not checked against the DNA. TRBV21-1 is classified as a pseudogene. The CDR3 is 14 amino acids. CDR3 region: CASSRDSPDYEQYF. The CDR3 DNA sequence: TGTGCCAGCAGCCGGGACTCCCCTGACTACGAGCAGTACTTC.

This clone was picked up a small number of times. The rearrangement joins TRBV18 to TRBJ1-2; 8 bases are a match to TRBD1. V was clipped by 3 bases and J by 7 bases; unmatched bases: 10. CDR1 is KGHSH, CDR2 LQKENI, per germline. CDR3 size: 15 residues. In nucleotides, the CDR3 is TGTGCCAGCTCACCGTATCAGGGGGCGTTAGGTGGCTACACCTTC. Translating it yields CASSPYQGALGGYTF.

The rearrangement joins TRBV5-6 to TRBJ2-5; possibly TRBD2 for D (6 bases). This CDR3 spans 14 amino acids. The V gene lost 0 bases and the J gene lost 10 bases, with 16 bases spanning the gap. Looked up from germline, CDR1 is SGHDT and CDR2 is YYEEEE. CDR3 region: CASSLEGTGGGQYF. Here the CDR3 DNA reads TGTGCCAGCAGCTTGGAGGGGACCGGGGGAGGCCAGTACTTC.

The V gene is TRBV6-5, the J gene TRBJ2-7, with TRBD2 matching 7 bases. The CDR3 spans 16 residues. Per germline, CDR1 MNHEY and CDR2 SVGAGI. After removal of 4 bases from V and 0 bases from J, the junction contained 9 bases not matched to a gene. The CDR3 loop is CASSLRTGGNSYEQYF. CDR3 nucleotides: TGTGCCAGCAGTTTACGGACGGGGGGTAACTCCTACGAGCAGTACTTC.

The chain combines TRBV25-1 with TRBJ2-1; 9 bases are a match to TRBD1. Per the germline V gene, CDR1 is MGHDK and CDR2 is SYGVNS. This CDR3 is 15 amino acids long. V shed 6 bases, J shed 4 bases, and the junction held 7 bases outside the gene matches. CDR3 region: CASSLGQGIYNEQFF. CDR3 DNA sequence: TGTGCCAGCAGCTTGGGACAGGGAATTTACAATGAGCAGTTCTTC.

This clone occurred a few times. The chain has TRBV27 and TRBJ1-1; 9 bases align to TRBD1. Germline assignment: CDR1 MNHEY and CDR2 SMNVEV (reference sequence). The CDR3 runs to 16 residues. J gave up 0 bases and V 5 bases, and 7 bases lay outside the gene matches. The CDR3 is CASSPWTGALNTEAFF. The CDR3 DNA reads TGTGCCAGCAGTCCCTGGACAGGGGCCTTGAACACTGAAGCTTTCTTT.

The chain couples TRBV28 to TRBJ2-7; the match to TRBD2 covers 14 bases. In germline, CDR1 is MDHEN, CDR2 SYDVKM. V gave up 6 bases and J gave up 4 bases; unmatched junction bases: 5. The CDR3 runs to 15 residues. CDR3 nucleotides: TGTGCCAGCAGCCCGACTAGCGGGAGGGTTTACGAGCAGTACTTC. Its translation: CASSPTSGRVYEQYF.

The chain uses TRBV5-1 and TRBJ1-1; D not resolved. The CDR3 consists of 14 residues. Between the trimmed V and J ends, which lost 7 bases and 1 base, there was a span of 14 bases. Germline CDR1 and CDR2: SGHRS and YFSETQ. CDR3 region: CASSQSRGNTEAFF. The CDR3 bases are TGCGCCAGCTCTCAAAGTCGAGGGAACACTGAAGCTTTCTTT. The complete variable domain, with remaining parts taken from reference TRBV5-1 and TRBJ1-1, reads KAGVTQTPRYLIKTRGQQVTLSCSPISGHRSVSWYQQTPGQGLQFLFEYFSETQRNKGNFPGRFSGRQFSNSRSEMNVSTLELGDSALYLCASSQSRGNTEAFFGQGTRLTVV.

The chain carries TRBV27 and TRBJ2-2; 8 bases match TRBD2. The trim removed 11 bases at V and 1 base at J, leaving 6 bases unmatched. CDR1 MNHEY and CDR2 SMNVEV come from the germline V gene (reference sequence). This CDR3 is 14 amino acids long. CDR3 bases: TGTGCCGCCAGGACTAGCCTGAACACCGGGGAGCTGTTTTTT. Its protein product is CAARTSLNTGELFF.

The chain couples TRBV15 to TRBJ1-2; perhaps TRBD1 as D (6 bases). The CDR3 contains 15 residues. Between the trimmed V and J ends, which lost 0 bases and 4 bases, there was a span of 12 bases. Germline-derived CDR1 and CDR2 are LNHNV and YYDKDF (reference sequence). The CDR3 coding sequence is TGTGCCACCAGCAGAGATCCAGGACAGAGCTATGGCTACACCTTC. Encoded protein: CATSRDPGQSYGYTF. The full variable domain, with the rest looked up from reference TRBV15 and TRBJ1-2, is DAMVIQNPRYQVTQFGKPVTLSCSQTLNHNVMYWYQQKSSQAPKLLFHYYDKDFNNEADTPDNFQSRRPNTSFCFLDIRSPGLGDTAMYLCATSRDPGQSYGYTFGSGTRLTVV.

This sequence joins TRBV12-5 and TRBJ1-5; 7 bases match TRBD1. The length of the CDR3 is 14 residues. V gave up 5 bases and J gave up 3 bases; unmatched junction bases: 4. Germline loops: CDR1 LGHNT, CDR2 FRNRAP. Here the CDR3 reads CASGRDRANQPQHF. In DNA form, the CDR3 reads TGTGCTAGTGGTCGAGACAGGGCCAATCAGCCCCAGCATTTT. Supplemented by reference TRBV12-5 and TRBJ1-5, the full variable domain reads DARVTQTPRHKVTEMGQEVTMRCQPILGHNTVFWYRQTMMQGLELLAYFRNRAPLDDSGMPKDRFSAEMPDATLATLKIQPSEPRDSAVYFCASGRDRANQPQHFGDGTRLSIL.

With regard to this clone: The same CDR3 can be traced to other DNA sequences in this sample. The chain links TRBV29-1 to TRBJ1-1; D uncertain. This CDR3 has 12 amino acids. The V gene lost 4 bases and the J gene lost 5 bases, with 11 bases spanning the gap. Germline V gene lookup returns CDR1 SQVTM and CDR2 ANQGSEA. CDR3 in amino acids: CSVGSGNTEAFF. The CDR3 nucleotides are TGCAGCGTTGGTTCGGGTAATACTGAAGCTTTCTTT.

The chain couples TRBV16 to TRBJ1-1; a possible D gene is TRBD1 (6 bases). V was pared by 3 bases and J by 6 bases, with 14 bases between. Germline-derived CDR1 and CDR2 are KGHSY and FQNENV. The CDR3 totals 14 residues. CDR3 sequence reads: CASSQGTPNSEAFF. The CDR3 DNA sequence: TGTGCCAGCAGCCAGGGGACACCCAATTCTGAAGCTTTCTTT.

The rearrangement links TRBV11-2 to TRBJ2-3, with 12 bases identical to TRBD2. The J segment lost 4 bases and the V segment lost 1 base, leaving 0 bases of the junction unmatched. This CDR3 is built from 15 residues. The germline V gene encodes CDR1 SGHAT and CDR2 FQNNGV. CDR3 residues: CASSLGLAGADTQYF. In DNA, the CDR3 is TGTGCCAGCAGCTTAGGACTAGCGGGAGCAGATACGCAGTATTTT.

The chain joins TRBV6-1 to TRBJ2-2, with no clear D. The CDR3 covers 14 residues. Germline V gene data show CDR1 as MNHNS and CDR2 as SASEGT. Deletions cut 8 bases from V and 5 bases from J, with 15 bases between. The CDR3 region is CASLPFSVTGELFF. DNA of the CDR3: TGTGCCAGCCTCCCGTTCTCGGTAACCGGGGAGCTGTTTTTT.

V is TRBV9 and J is TRBJ2-3; 12 positions agree with TRBD2. The CDR3 has 15 residues. J gave up 8 bases and V 3 bases, and 7 bases lay outside the gene matches. Looked up from germline, CDR1 is SGDLS and CDR2 is YYNGEE. The CDR3 reads CASSGPSGGAGTQYF. Written as DNA, the CDR3 is TGTGCCAGCAGCGGACCTAGCGGGGGGGCCGGTACGCAGTATTTT. Drawing the rest from reference TRBV9 and TRBJ2-3, the complete variable domain is DSGVTQTPKHLITATGQRVTLRCSPRSGDLSVYWYQQSLDQGLQFLIQYYNGEERAKGNILERFSAQQFPDLHSELNLSSLELGDSALYFCASSGPSGGAGTQYFGPGTRLTVL.

V gene TRBV7-3 combines with J gene TRBJ1-1; D gene ambiguous. Trimming took 2 bases from V and 1 from J, leaving 5 bases between them. Germline CDR1 reads SGHTA; CDR2 reads FQGTGA. The CDR3 runs 13 residues. CDR3 sequence reads: CASSLQENTEAFF. CDR3 nucleotides: TGTGCCAGCAGCTTACAGGAGAACACTGAAGCTTTCTTT.

The chain recombines TRBV18 with TRBJ2-7; D uncertain. Germline CDR1 KGHSH, CDR2 LQKENI. This CDR3 contains 12 residues. The V gene lost 3 bases and the J gene lost 5 bases, with 8 bases spanning the gap. The CDR3 reads CASSPARNEQYF. CDR3 DNA: TGTGCCAGCTCACCGGCCAGAAACGAGCAGTACTTC.

Only one count was recorded for this clone. The V and J genes are TRBV7-2 and TRBJ1-4; 8 nucleotides line up with TRBD1. Germline V gene lookup returns CDR1 SGHTA and CDR2 FQGNSA. This CDR3 contains 15 residues. V shed 3 bases, J shed 4 bases, and the junction held 4 bases outside the gene matches. The CDR3 DNA reads as TGTGCCAGCAGCTTTCAGGGACAGGTTAATGAAAAACTGTTTTTT. It encodes CASSFQGQVNEKLFF.